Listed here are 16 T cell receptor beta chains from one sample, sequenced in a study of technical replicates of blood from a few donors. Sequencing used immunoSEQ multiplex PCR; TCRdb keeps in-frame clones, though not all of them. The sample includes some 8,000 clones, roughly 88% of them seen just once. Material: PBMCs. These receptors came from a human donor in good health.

The CDR3 DNA follows: TGTGCCAGCAGCTTCGGGTTTCCCGCGAACACCGGGGAGCTGTTTTTT. This codes for CASSFGFPANTGELFF. The J gene is TRBJ2-2, the V gene TRBV5-4, with D unclear. The CDR3 runs 16 residues. V lost 2 bases and J lost 0, with 11 bases in between. Germline assignment: CDR1 SGHNT and CDR2 YYREEE (reference sequence). Together with reference TRBV5-4 and TRBJ2-2, the CDR3 gives the full variable domain: ETGVTQSPTHLIKTRGQQVTLRCSSQSGHNTVSWYQQALGQGPQFIFQYYREEENGRGNFPPRFSGLQFPNYSSELNVNALELDDSALYLCASSFGFPANTGELFFGEGSRLTVL.

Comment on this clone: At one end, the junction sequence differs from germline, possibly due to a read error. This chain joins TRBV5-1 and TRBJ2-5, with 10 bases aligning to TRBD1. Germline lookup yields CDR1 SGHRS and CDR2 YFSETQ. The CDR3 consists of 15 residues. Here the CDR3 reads CASRLGQGRTETQYF. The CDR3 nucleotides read TGCGCCAGCAGATTGGGACAGGGGAGGACGGAGACCCAGTACTTC.

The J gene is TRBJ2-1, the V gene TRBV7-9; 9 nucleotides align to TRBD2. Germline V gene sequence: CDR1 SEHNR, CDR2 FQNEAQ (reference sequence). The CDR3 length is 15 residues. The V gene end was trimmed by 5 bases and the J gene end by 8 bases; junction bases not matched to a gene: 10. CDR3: CASSRGAGGRDEQFF. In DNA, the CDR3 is TGTGCCAGCAGCCGTGGAGCGGGGGGTAGGGATGAGCAGTTCTTC.

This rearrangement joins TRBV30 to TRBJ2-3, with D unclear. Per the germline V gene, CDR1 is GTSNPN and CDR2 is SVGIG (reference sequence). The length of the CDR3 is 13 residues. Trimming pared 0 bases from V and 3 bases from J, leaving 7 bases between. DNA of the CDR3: TGTGCCTGGAGTGTTTTTTTAACAGATACGCAGTATTTT. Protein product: CAWSVFLTDTQYF.

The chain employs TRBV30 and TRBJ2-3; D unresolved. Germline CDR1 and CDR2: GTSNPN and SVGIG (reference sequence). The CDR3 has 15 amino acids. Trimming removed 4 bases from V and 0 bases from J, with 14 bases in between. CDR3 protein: CAWMPAETSTDTQYF. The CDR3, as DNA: TGTGCCTGGATGCCTGCCGAGACTAGCACAGATACGCAGTATTTT.

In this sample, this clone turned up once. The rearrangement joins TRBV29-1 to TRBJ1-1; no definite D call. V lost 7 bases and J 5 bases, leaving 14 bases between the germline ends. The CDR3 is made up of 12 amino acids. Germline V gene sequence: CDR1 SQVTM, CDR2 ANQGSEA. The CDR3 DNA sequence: TGCAGCGCCCCCGGCGGGCGGACTGAAGCTTTCTTT. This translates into CSAPGGRTEAFF.

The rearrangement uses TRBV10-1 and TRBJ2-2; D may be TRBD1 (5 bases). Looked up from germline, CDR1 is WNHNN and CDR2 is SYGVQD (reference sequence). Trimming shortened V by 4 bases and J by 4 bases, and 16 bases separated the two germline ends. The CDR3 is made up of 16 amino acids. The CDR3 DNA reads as TGCGCCAGCAGTGGTGGTAGTAAGGGGCTCACCGGGGAGCTGTTTTTT. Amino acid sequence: CASSGGSKGLTGELFF.

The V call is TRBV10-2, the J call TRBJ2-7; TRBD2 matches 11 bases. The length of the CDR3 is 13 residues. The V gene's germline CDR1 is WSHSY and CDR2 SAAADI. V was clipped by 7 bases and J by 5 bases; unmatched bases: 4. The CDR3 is CASKTSGMDEQYF. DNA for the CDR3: TGCGCCAGCAAGACTAGCGGGATGGACGAGCAGTACTTC.

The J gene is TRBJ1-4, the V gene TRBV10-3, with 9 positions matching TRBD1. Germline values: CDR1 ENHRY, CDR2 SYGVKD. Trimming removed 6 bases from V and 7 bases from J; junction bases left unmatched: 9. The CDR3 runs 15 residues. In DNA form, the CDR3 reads TGTGCCATCAGGGGATCACAGGGGGCGGGTGAAAAACTGTTTTTT. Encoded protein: CAIRGSQGAGEKLFF.

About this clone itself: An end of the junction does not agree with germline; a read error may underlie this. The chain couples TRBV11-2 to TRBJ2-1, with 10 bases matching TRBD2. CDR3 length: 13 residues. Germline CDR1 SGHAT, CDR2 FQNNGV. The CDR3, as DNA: TGTGCCAGCAGCATAACAAGGACTAGCGGTAGGCTCTTC. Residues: CASSITRTSGRLF.

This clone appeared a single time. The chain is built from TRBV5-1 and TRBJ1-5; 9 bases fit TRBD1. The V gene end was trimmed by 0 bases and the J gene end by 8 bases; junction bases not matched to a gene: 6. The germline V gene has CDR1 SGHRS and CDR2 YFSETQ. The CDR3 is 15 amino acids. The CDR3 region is CASSLGDRVVEPQHF. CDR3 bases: TGCGCCAGCAGCTTGGGGGACAGGGTTGTGGAGCCCCAGCATTTT.

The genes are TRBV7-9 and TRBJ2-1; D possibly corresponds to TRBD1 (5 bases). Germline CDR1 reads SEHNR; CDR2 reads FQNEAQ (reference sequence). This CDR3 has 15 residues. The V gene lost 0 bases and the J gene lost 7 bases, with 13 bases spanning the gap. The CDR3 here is CASSLAMGRENEQFF. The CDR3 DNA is TGTGCCAGCAGCTTAGCTATGGGGCGCGAAAATGAGCAGTTCTTC.

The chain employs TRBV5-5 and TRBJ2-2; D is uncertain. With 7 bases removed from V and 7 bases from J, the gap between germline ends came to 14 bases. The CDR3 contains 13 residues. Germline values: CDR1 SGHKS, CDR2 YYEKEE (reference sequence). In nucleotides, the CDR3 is TGTGCCAGCGGTCCTCCGAGTTTCGGGGAGCTGTTTTTT. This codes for CASGPPSFGELFF.

In nucleotides, the CDR3 is TGTGCCAGCAGATACGGGACTAGCGGACTCTACGAGCAGTACTTC. Translating gives CASRYGTSGLYEQYF. The genes are TRBV5-6 and TRBJ2-7; 11 positions agree with TRBD2. The CDR3 contains 15 residues. Germline CDR1 reads SGHDT; CDR2 reads YYEEEE. V lost 5 bases to trimming and J lost 3 bases; unmatched junction nucleotides: 7.

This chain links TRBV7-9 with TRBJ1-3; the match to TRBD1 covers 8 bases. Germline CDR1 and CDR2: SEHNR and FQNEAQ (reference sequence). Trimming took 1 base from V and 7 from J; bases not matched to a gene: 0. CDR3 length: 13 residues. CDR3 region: CASSLGTGNTIYF. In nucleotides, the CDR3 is TGTGCCAGCAGCTTAGGGACAGGGAACACCATATATTTT.

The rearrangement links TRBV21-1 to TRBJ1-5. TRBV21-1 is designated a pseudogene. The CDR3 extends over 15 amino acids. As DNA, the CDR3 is TGTGCCACCCTTCGTAAGGGTACCCGGGGTCAGCCCCAGCATTTT. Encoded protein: CATLRKGTRGQPQHF.